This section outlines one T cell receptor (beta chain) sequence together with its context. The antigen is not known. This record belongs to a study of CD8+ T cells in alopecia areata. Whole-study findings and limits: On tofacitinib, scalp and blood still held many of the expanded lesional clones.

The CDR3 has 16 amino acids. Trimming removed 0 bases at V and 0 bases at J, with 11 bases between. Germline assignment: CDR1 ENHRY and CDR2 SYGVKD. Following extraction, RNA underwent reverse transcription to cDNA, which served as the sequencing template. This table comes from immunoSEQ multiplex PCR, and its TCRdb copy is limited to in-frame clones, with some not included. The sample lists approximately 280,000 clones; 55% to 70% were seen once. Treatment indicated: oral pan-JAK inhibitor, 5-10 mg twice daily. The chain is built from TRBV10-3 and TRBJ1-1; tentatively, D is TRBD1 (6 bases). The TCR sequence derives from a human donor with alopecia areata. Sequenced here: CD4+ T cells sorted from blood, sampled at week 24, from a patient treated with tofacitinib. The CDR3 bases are TGTGCCATCAGTGAGTCGAGGGGGGCGGTGAACACTGAAGCTTTCTTT. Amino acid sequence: CAISESRGAVNTEAFF.